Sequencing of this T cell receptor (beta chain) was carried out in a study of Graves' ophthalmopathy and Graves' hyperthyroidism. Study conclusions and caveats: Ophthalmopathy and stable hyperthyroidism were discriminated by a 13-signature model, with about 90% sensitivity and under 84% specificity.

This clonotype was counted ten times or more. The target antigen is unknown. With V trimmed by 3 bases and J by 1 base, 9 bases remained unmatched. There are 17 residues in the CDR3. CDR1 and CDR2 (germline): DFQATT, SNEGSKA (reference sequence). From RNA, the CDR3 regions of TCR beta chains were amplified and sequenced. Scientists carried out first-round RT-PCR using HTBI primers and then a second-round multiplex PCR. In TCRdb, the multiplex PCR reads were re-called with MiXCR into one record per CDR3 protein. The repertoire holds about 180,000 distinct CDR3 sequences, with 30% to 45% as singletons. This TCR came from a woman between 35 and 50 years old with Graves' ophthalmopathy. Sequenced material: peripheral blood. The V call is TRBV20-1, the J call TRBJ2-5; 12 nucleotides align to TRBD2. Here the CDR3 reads CSASLTSGRKGQETQYF. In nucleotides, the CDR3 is TGCAGTGCTAGTTTGACTAGCGGGAGAAAGGGCCAAGAGACCCAGTACTTC.